The following is a T cell receptor beta chain sequence with its context. The assay was immunoSEQ multiplex PCR, and TCRdb's table has in-frame clones only and misses some. The sample lists fewer than 130,000 clones, about 85% seen once, with over 2% in the top ten. The source of the sample is a study of T cell responses to AZD1222 COVID-19 vaccine. V was pared by 0 bases and J by 6 bases, with 6 bases between. This CDR3 is 12 amino acids long. Germline assignment: CDR1 SGHRS and CDR2 YFSETQ. The sequence derives from an adult who received the AZD1222 COVID-19 vaccine. The J gene is TRBJ1-2, the V gene TRBV5-1; D might be TRBD1 (5 bases). The material was peripheral blood, obtained 28 days after the second AZD1222 dose. In nucleotides, the CDR3 is TGCGCCAGCAGCTTGGCCAGGGATGGCTACACCTTC. It is translated as CASSLARDGYTF.